This entry is about one T cell receptor beta chain. Different DNA sequences within this sample yield the same CDR3. Assay: immunoSEQ multiplex PCR; the TCRdb copy retains only in-frame clones and omits some. The table shows 1.4 million or so clones, with about 98.5% occurring only once. The CDR3 contains 15 residues. Per germline, CDR1 MNHNS and CDR2 SASEGT. V lost 0 bases, J lost 0 bases, and 6 bases lay in between. The sample originates from a study of shared clonotypes between healthy human individuals. V usage is TRBV6-1 and J usage is TRBJ2-1; D is unresolved. Source material: naive CD4+ T cells sorted from blood. As for subset: CD45RA+ positively selected. The origin of this receptor is a man aged 30 to 39 in good health. The CDR3: CASSEAGSSYNEQFF. CDR3 nucleotides: TGTGCCAGCAGTGAAGCCGGATCCTCCTACAATGAGCAGTTCTTC.